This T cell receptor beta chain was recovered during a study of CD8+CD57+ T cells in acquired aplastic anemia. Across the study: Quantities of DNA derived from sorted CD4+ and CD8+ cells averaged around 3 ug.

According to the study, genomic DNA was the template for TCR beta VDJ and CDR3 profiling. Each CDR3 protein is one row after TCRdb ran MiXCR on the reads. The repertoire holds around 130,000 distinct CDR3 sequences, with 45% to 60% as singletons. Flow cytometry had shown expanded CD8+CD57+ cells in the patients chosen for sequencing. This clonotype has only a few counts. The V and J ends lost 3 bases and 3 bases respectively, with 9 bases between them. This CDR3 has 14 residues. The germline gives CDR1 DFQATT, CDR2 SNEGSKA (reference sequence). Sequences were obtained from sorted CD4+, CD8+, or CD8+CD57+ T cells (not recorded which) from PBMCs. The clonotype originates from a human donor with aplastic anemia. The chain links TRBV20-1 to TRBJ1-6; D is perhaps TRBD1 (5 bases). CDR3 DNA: TGCAGTGCTAGGAAGGGACTCTATAATTCACCCCTCCACTTT. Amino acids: CSARKGLYNSPLHF.